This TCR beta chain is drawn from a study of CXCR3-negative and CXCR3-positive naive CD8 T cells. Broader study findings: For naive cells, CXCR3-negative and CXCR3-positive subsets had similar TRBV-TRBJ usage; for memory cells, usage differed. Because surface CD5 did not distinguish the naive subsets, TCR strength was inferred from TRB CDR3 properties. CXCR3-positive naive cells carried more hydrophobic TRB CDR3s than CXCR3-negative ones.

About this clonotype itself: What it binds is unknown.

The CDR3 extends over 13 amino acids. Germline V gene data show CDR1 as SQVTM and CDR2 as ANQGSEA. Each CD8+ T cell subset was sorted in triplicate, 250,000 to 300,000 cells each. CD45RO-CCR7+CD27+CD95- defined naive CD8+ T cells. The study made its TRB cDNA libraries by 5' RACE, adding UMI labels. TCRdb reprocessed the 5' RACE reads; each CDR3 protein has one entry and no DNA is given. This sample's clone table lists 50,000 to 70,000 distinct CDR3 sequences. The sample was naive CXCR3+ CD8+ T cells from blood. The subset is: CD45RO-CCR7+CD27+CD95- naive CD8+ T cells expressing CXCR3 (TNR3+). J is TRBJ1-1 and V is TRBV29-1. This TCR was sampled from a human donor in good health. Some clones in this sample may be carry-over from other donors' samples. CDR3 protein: CSVDRTTNTEAFF.